One sample yielded the 8 T cell receptor beta chains listed below, sequenced in a study of blood T cell repertoires in COVID-19 (dated by TCRdb to the early 2020s). Libraries were made using the immunoSEQ multiplex PCR assay. The clones in this table, taken by TCRdb from immuneACCESS, are in-frame only. Not every clone is retained; where verified, under half of the shortfall comes from an unresolved V gene, and the cause of the rest is unknown. Counted in this sample were around 700,000 clones; approximately 90% of them appeared once. The top ten clones comprise around 0.3% of the sample. The sample was peripheral blood. The receptors were sampled from a woman under 30 with acute or convalescent COVID-19.

The chain employs TRBV7-2 and TRBJ1-2, with no clear D. The CDR3 consists of 13 residues. V was clipped by 3 bases and J by 8 bases, with 13 bases between them. The germline V gene encodes CDR1 SGHTA and CDR2 FQGNSA. CDR3 amino acids: CASSLLGGWGYTF. Here the CDR3 DNA reads TGTGCCAGCAGCTTGCTGGGAGGGTGGGGCTACACCTTC.

This clone showed up just once. The rearrangement uses TRBV6-5 and TRBJ2-7; D possibly corresponds to TRBD1 (6 bases). Germline loops: CDR1 MNHEY, CDR2 SVGAGI. There are 12 residues in the CDR3. The V and J ends lost 8 bases and 5 bases respectively, with 13 bases between them. CDR3 nucleotide sequence: TGTGCCAGCGGGACACACTTTGACGAGCAGTACTTC. Protein: CASGTHFDEQYF.

V is TRBV6-4 and J is TRBJ2-1, with 13 bases aligning to TRBD2. This CDR3 is built from 18 residues. Trimming took 5 bases from V and 0 from J; bases not matched to a gene: 7. Germline lookup yields CDR1 MRHNA and CDR2 SNTAGT. CDR3 nucleotide sequence: TGTGCCAGCAGTTGGACTAGCGGGGGCCTAAGCTCCTACAATGAGCAGTTCTTC. Amino acids: CASSWTSGGLSSYNEQFF.

The chain employs TRBV7-3 and TRBJ2-1, with D tentatively TRBD2 (6 bases). The CDR3 spans 12 residues. The germline V gene encodes CDR1 SGHTA and CDR2 FQGTGA. The V gene lost 5 bases and the J gene lost 6 bases, with 8 bases spanning the gap. CDR3 region: CASSATSNEQFF. CDR3 sequence (DNA): TGTGCCAGCAGCGCGACTAGCAATGAGCAGTTCTTC.

The chain is built from TRBV2 and TRBJ1-2, with TRBD1 matching 7 bases. V lost 8 bases to trimming and J lost 4 bases; unmatched junction nucleotides: 4. CDR1 is SNHLY and CDR2 is FYNNEI in the germline V gene. The length of the CDR3 is 12 residues. CDR3 nucleotide sequence: TGTGCCAGCCCGGGGACAGTCTATGGCTACACCTTC. Amino acids: CASPGTVYGYTF.

This clone was counted only a few times. V and J are TRBV7-2 and TRBJ2-7, with TRBD2 matching 7 bases. The CDR3 totals 16 residues. Unmatched junction bases numbered 17, after V lost 5 bases and J lost 7 bases. Germline V gene lookup returns CDR1 SGHTA and CDR2 FQGNSA. The CDR3 DNA sequence: TGTGCCAGCAGCCCGACCTTCGGGGGGTGGTCGGGGGAGCAGTACTTC. Protein product: CASSPTFGGWSGEQYF. Full variable domain (outside the CDR3, taken from reference TRBV7-2 and TRBJ2-7): GAGVSQSPSNKVTEKGKDVELRCDPISGHTALYWYRQSLGQGLEFLIYFQGNSAPDKSGLPSDRFSAERTGGSVSTLTIQRTQQEDSAVYLCASSPTFGGWSGEQYFGPGTRLTVT.

The genes are TRBV30 and TRBJ1-2; a weak D match, TRBD1 (6 bases). The CDR3 totals 14 residues. Germline V gene sequence: CDR1 GTSNPN, CDR2 SVGIG (reference sequence). V lost 5 bases and J 4 bases, leaving 17 bases between the germline ends. The CDR3 DNA reads as TGTGCCTGGGCCCCCCCGGACAGCTTCTATGGCTACACCTTC. This sequence encodes CAWAPPDSFYGYTF.

The chain carries TRBV19 and TRBJ1-6, with D unclear. Trimming stripped 0 bases from V and 6 bases from J, with 12 bases between. The CDR3 spans 16 residues. Germline loops: CDR1 LNHDA, CDR2 SQIVND (reference sequence). CDR3 bases: TGTGCCAGTAGTATAGATCCACGGACTGTTAATTCACCCCTCCACTTT. Translated: CASSIDPRTVNSPLHF.